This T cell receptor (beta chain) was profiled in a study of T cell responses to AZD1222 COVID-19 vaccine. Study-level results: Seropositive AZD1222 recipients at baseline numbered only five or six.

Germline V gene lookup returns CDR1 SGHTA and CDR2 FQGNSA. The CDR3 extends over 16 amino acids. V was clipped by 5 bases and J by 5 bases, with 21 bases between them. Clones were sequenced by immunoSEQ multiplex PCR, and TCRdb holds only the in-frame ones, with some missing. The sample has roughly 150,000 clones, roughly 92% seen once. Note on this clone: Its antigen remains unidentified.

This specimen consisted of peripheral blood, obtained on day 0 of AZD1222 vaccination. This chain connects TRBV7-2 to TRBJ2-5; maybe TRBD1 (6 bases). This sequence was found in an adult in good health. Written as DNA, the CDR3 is TGTGCCAGCAGCACTAACAGGGCACGGATAGGGGAGACCCAGTACTTC. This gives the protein CASSTNRARIGETQYF.